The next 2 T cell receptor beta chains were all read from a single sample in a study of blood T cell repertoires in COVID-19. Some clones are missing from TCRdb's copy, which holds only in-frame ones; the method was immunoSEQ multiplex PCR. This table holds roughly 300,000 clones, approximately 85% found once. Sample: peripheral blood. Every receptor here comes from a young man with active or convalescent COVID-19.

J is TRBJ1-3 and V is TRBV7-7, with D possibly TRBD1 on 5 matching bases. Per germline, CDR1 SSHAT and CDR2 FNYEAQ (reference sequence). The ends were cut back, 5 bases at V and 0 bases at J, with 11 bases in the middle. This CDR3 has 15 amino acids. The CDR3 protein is CASSVDSSSGNTIYF. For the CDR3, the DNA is TGTGCCAGCAGCGTCGACAGCAGCTCTGGAAACACCATATATTTT.

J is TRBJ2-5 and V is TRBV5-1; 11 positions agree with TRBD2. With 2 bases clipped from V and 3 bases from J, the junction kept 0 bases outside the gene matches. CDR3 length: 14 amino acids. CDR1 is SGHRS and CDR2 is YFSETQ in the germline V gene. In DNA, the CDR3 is TGCGCCAGCAGCTTTAGCGGGGGGGAAGAGACCCAGTACTTC. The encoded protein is CASSFSGGEETQYF.